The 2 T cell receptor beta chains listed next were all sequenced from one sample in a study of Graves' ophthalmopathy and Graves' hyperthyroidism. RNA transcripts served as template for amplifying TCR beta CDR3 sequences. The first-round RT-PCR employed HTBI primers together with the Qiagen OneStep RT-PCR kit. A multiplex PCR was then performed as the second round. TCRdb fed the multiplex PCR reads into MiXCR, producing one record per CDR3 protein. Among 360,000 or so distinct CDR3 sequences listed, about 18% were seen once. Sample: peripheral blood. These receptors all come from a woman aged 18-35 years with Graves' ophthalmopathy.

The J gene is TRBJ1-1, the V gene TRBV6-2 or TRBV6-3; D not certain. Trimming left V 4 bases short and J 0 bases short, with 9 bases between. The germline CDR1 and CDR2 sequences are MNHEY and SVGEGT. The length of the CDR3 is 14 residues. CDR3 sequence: CASSSPWVNTEAFF. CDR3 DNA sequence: TGTGCCAGCAGTTCTCCTTGGGTGAACACTGAAGCTTTCTTT.

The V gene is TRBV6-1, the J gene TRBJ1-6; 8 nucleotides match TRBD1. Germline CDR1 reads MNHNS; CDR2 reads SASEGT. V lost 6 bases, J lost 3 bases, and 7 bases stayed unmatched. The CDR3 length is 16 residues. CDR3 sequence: CASRGGQEIYNSPLHF. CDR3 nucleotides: TGTGCCAGCAGGGGGGGACAGGAAATCTATAATTCACCCCTCCACTTT.